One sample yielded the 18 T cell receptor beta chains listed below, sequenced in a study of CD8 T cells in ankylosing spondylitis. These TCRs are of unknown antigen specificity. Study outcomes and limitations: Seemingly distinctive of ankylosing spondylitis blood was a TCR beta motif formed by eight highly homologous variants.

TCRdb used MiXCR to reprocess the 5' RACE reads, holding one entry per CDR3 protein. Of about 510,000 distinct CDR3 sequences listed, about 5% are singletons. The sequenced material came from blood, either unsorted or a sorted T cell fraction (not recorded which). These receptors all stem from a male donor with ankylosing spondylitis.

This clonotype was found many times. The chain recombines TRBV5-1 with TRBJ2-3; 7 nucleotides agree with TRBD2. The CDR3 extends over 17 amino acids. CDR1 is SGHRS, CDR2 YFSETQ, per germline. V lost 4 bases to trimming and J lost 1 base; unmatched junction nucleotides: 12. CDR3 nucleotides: TGCGCCAGCAGCGCTGGCGGGAGAGATTTTGGCACAGATACGCAGTATTTT. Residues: CASSAGGRDFGTDTQYF.

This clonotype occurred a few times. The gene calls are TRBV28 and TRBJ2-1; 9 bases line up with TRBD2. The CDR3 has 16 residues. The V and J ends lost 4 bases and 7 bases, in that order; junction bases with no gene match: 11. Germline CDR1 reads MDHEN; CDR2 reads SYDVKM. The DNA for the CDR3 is TGTGCCAGCAGTTCCAAAACGGGACTAGCTGTGAATGAGCAGTTCTTC. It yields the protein CASSSKTGLAVNEQFF. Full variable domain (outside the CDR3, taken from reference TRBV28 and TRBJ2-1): DVKVTQSSRYLVKRTGEKVFLECVQDMDHENMFWYRQDPGLGLRLIYFSYDVKMKEKGDIPEGYSVSREKKERFSLILESASTNQTSMYLCASSSKTGLAVNEQFFGPGTRLTVL.

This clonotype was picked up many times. The CDR3 region has the DNA TGTGCCAGCAGTACGTCCACATTCGGGGAGCAGTACTTC. It specifies CASSTSTFGEQYF. This chain uses TRBV12-3 or TRBV12-4 with TRBJ2-7; D remains unclear. CDR3 size: 13 residues. V gave up 5 bases and J gave up 7 bases, with 15 bases separating them.

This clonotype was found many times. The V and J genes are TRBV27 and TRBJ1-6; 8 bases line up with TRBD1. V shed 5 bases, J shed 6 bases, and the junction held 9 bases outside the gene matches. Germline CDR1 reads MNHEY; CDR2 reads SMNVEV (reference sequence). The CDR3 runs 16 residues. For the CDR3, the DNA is TGTGCCAGCAGTCCGACAGGGGTCCGCTTTAATTCACCCCTCCACTTT. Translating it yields CASSPTGVRFNSPLHF.

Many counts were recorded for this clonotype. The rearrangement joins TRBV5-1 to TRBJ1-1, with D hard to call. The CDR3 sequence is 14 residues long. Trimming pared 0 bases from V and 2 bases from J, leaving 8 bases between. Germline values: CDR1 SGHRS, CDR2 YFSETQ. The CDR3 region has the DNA TGCGCCAGCAGCTTGGCCGTGGGAAACACTGAAGCTTTCTTT. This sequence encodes CASSLAVGNTEAFF.

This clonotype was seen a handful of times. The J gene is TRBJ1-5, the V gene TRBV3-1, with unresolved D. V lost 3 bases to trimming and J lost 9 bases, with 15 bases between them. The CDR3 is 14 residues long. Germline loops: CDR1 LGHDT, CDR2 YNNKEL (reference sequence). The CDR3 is CASSQGKGFGPQHF. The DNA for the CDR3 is TGTGCCAGCAGCCAGGGGAAGGGATTCGGGCCCCAGCATTTT.

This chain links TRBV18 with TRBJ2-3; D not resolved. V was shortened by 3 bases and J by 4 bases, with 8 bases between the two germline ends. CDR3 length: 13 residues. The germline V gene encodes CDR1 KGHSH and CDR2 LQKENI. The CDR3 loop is CASSPLGPDTQYF. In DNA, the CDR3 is TGTGCCAGCTCACCTCTGGGCCCAGATACGCAGTATTTT.

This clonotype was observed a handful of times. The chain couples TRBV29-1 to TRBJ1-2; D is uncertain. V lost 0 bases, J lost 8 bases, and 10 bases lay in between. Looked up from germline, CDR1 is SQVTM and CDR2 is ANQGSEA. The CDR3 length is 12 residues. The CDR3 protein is CSVEDLEGGYTF. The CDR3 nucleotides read TGCAGCGTTGAAGACCTGGAGGGAGGCTACACCTTC.

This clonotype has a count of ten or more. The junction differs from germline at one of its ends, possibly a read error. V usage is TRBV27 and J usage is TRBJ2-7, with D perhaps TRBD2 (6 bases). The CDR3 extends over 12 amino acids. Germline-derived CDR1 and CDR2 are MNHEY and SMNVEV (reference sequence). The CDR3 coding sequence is TGTACCAGCAGTAGATCTAGCGACCGCCTCCGCTTC. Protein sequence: CTSSRSSDRLRF.

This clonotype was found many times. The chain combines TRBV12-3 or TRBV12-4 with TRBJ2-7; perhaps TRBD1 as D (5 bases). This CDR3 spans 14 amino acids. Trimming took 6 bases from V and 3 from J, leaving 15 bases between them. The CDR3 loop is CASSPILGDYEQYF. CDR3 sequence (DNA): TGTGCCAGCAGCCCGATCTTAGGGGACTACGAGCAGTACTTC.

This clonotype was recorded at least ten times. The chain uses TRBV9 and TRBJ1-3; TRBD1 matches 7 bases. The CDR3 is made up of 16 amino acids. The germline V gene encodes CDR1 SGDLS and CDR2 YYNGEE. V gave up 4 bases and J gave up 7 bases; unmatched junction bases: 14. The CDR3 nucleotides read TGTGCCAGCAGCTCCTTCCTCGGGACAGCGTCCAACACCATATATTTT. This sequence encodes CASSSFLGTASNTIYF.

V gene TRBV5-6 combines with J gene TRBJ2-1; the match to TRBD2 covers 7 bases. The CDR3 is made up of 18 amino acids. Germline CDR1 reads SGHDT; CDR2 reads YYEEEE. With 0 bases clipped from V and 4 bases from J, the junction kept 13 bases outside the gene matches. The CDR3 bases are TGTGCCAGCAGCTTGGCGGCTAGCGGCAACGCCGTTTACAATGAGCAGTTCTTC. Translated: CASSLAASGNAVYNEQFF.

The CDR3 DNA is TGTGCCAGCAGCTACCGGACAGGACCAGCCGGAGAGACCCAGTACTTC. It yields the protein CASSYRTGPAGETQYF. The J gene is TRBJ2-5, the V gene TRBV7-8; 7 nucleotides match TRBD1. CDR3 length: 16 residues. Germline V gene data show CDR1 as SGHVS and CDR2 as FQNEAQ. With V trimmed by 4 bases and J by 4 bases, 12 bases remained unmatched.

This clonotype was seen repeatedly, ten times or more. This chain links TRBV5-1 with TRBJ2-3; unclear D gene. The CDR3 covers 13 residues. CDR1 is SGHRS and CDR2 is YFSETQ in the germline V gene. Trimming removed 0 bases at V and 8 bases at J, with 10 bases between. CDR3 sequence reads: CASSLESVGTQYF. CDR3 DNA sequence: TGCGCCAGCAGCTTGGAGTCGGTGGGTACGCAGTATTTT.

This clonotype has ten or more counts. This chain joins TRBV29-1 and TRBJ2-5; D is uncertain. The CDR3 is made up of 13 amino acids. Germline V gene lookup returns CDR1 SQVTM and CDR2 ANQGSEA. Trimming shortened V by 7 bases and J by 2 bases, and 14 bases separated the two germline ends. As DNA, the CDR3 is TGCAGCGCAGCCGGGTGGCAGCAAGAGACCCAGTACTTC. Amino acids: CSAAGWQQETQYF.

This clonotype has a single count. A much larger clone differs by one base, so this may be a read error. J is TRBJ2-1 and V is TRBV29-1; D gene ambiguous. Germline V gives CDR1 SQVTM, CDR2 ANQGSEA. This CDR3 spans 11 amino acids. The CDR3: CGVEVVGEQFF. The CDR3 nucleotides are TGCGGCGTTGAAGTCGTGGGGGAGCAGTTCTTC.

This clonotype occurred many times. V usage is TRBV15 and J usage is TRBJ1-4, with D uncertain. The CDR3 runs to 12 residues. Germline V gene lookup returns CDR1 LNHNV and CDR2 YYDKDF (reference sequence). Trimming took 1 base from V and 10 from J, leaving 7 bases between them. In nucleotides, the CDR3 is TGTGCCACCAGCAGAGTTGGAGGAAAACTGTTTTTT. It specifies CATSRVGGKLFF. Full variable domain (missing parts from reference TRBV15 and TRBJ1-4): DAMVIQNPRYQVTQFGKPVTLSCSQTLNHNVMYWYQQKSSQAPKLLFHYYDKDFNNEADTPDNFQSRRPNTSFCFLDIRSPGLGDTAMYLCATSRVGGKLFFGSGTQLSVL.

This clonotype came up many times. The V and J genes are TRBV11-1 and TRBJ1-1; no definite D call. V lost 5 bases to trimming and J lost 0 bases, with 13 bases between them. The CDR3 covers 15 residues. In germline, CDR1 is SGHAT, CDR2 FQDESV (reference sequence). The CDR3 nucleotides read TGTGCCAGCAGCCTAGACAAACCCCTGAACACTGAAGCTTTCTTT. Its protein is CASSLDKPLNTEAFF. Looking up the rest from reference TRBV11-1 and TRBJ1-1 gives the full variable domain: EAEVAQSPRYKITEKSQAVAFWCDPISGHATLYWYRQILGQGPELLVQFQDESVVDDSQLPKDRFSAERLKGVDSTLKIQPAELGDSAMYLCASSLDKPLNTEAFFGQGTRLTVV.